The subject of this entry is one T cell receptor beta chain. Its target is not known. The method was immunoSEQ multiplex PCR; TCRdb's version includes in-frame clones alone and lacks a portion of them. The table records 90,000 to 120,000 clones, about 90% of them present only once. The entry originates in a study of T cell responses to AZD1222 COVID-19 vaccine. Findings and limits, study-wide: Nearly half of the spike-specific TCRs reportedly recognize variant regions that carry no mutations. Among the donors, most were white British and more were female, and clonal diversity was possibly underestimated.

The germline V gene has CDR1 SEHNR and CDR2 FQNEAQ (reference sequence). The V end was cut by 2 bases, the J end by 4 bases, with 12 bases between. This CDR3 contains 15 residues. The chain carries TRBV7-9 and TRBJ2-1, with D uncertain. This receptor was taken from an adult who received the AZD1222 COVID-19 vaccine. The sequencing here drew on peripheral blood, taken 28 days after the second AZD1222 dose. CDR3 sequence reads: CASSLQKMTYNEQFF. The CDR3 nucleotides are TGTGCCAGCAGCTTACAAAAAATGACTTACAATGAGCAGTTCTTC.